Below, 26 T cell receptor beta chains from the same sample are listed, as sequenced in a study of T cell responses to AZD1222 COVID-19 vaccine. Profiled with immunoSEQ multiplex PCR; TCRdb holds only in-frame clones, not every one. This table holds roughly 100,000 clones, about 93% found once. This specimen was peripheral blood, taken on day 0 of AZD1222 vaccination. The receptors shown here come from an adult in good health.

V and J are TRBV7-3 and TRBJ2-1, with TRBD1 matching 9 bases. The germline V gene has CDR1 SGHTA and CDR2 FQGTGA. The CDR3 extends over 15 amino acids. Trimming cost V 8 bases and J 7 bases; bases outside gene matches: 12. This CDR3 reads CASPLKRDRDNEQFF. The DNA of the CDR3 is TGTGCCAGCCCGTTGAAGAGGGACAGGGATAATGAGCAGTTCTTC. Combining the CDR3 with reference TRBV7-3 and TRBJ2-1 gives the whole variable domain GAGVSQTPSNKVTEKGKYVELRCDPISGHTALYWYRQSLGQGPEFLIYFQGTGAADDSGLPNDRFFAVRPEGSVSTLKIQRTERGDSAVYLCASPLKRDRDNEQFFGPGTRLTVL.

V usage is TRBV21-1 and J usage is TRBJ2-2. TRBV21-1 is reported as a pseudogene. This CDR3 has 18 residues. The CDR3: CASGGGTRRVLDTGELFF. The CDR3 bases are TGTGCCAGCGGCGGCGGGACACGCCGGGTGTTAGACACCGGGGAGCTGTTTTTT.

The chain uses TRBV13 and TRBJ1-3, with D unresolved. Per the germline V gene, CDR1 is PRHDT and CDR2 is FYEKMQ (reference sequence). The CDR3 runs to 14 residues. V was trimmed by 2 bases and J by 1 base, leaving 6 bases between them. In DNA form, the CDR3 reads TGTGCCAGCAGCTTACTCTCATCTGGAAACACCATATATTTT. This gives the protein CASSLLSSGNTIYF.

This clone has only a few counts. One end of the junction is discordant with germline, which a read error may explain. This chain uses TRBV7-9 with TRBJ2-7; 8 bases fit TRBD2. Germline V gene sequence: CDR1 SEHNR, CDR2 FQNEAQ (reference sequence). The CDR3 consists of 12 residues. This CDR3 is CASSLGTSGPSF. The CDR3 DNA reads TGTGCCAGCAGCTTAGGCACTAGCGGTCCCTCCTTC.

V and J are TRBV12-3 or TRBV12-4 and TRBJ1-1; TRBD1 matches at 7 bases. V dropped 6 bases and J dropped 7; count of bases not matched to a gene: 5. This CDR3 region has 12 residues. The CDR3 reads CASSSQGIEAFF. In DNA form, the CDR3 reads TGTGCCAGCAGCTCACAGGGGATTGAAGCTTTCTTT.

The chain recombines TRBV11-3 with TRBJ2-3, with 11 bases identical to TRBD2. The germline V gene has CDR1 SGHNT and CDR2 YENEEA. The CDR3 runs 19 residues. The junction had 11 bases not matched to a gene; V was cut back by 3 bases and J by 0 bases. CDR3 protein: CASSFVASSGRISTDTQYF. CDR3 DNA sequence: TGTGCCAGCAGCTTTGTTGCGTCTAGCGGGAGGATAAGCACAGATACGCAGTATTTT. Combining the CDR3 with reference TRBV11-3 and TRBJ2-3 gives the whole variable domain EAGVVQSPRYKIIEKKQPVAFWCNPISGHNTLYWYLQNLGQGPELLIRYENEEAVDDSQLPKDRFSAERLKGVDSTLKIQPAELGDSAVYLCASSFVASSGRISTDTQYFGPGTRLTVL.

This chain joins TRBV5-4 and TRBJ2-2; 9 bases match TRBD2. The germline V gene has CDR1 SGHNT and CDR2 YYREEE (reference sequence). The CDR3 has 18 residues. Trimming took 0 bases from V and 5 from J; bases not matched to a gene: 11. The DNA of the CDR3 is TGTGCCAGCAGCTTGGGGTTAATAGCGGGAGAGATTACCGGGGAGCTGTTTTTT. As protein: CASSLGLIAGEITGELFF.

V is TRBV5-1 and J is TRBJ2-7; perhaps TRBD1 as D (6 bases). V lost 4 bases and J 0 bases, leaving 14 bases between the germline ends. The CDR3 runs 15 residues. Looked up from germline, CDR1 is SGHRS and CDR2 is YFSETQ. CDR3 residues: CASSLNLGASYEQYF. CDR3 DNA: TGCGCCAGCAGCCTGAATCTGGGGGCCTCCTACGAGCAGTACTTC. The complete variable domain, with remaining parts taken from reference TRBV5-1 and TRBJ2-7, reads KAGVTQTPRYLIKTRGQQVTLSCSPISGHRSVSWYQQTPGQGLQFLFEYFSETQRNKGNFPGRFSGRQFSNSRSEMNVSTLELGDSALYLCASSLNLGASYEQYFGPGTRLTVT.

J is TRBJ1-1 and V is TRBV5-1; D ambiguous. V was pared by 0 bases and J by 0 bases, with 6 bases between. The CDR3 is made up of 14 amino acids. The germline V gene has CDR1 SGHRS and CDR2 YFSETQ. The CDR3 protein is CASSLDDLNTEAFF. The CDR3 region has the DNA TGCGCCAGCAGCTTGGACGATTTGAACACTGAAGCTTTCTTT. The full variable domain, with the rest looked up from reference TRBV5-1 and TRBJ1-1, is KAGVTQTPRYLIKTRGQQVTLSCSPISGHRSVSWYQQTPGQGLQFLFEYFSETQRNKGNFPGRFSGRQFSNSRSEMNVSTLELGDSALYLCASSLDDLNTEAFFGQGTRLTVV.

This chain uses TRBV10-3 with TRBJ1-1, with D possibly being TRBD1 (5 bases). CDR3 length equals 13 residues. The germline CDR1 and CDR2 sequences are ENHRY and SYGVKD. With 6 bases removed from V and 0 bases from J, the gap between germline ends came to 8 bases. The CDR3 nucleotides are TGTGCCATCAGGGACAACATGAACACTGAAGCTTTCTTT. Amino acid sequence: CAIRDNMNTEAFF.

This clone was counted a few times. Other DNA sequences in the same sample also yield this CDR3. The CDR3: CASSQEGYYEQYF. CDR3 nucleotides: TGTGCCAGCAGCCAAGAAGGGTACTACGAGCAGTACTTC. The gene calls are TRBV3-1 (or the pseudogene TRBV3-2) and TRBJ2-7; no clear D. The CDR3 consists of 13 residues. Trimming shortened V by 0 bases and J by 3 bases, and 6 bases separated the two germline ends. CDR1 and CDR2 from the germline V gene are LGHDT and YNNKEL (reference sequence).

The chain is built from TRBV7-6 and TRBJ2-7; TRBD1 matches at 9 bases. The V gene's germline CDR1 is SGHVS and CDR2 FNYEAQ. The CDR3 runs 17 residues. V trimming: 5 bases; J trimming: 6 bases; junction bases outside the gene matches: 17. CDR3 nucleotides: TGTGCCAGCAGCCGAGGTTCGGCCGGGACAGGGAGGTCCGAGCAGTACTTC. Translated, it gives CASSRGSAGTGRSEQYF.

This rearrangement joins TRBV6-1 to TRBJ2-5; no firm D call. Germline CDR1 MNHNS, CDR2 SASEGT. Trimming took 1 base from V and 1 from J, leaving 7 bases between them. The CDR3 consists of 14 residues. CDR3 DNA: TGTGCCAGCAGTGAAGGGGAAGTCCAAGAGACCCAGTACTTC. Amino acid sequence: CASSEGEVQETQYF.

CDR3 loop: CASSPIGPDTQYF. In DNA, the CDR3 is TGTGCCAGCAGCCCGATCGGGCCAGATACGCAGTATTTT. The chain has TRBV14 and TRBJ2-3; D remains ambiguous. V was trimmed by 4 bases and J by 4 bases, leaving 9 bases between them. Germline loops: CDR1 SGHDN, CDR2 FVKESK. CDR3 length: 13 amino acids.

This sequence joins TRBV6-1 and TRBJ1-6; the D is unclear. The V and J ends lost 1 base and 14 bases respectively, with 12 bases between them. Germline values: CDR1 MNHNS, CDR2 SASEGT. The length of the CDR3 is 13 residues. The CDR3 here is CASSEVREGALHF. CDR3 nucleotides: TGTGCCAGCAGTGAAGTAAGGGAAGGAGCCCTCCACTTT.

This CDR3 is CASSDRLAGVGETQYF. The CDR3 nucleotides read TGTGCCAGCAGTGACCGACTAGCGGGAGTCGGAGAGACCCAGTACTTC. The chain links TRBV2 to TRBJ2-5, with TRBD2 identical over 12 bases. The CDR3 runs to 16 residues. V gave up 3 bases and J gave up 4 bases; unmatched junction bases: 6. Germline-derived CDR1 and CDR2 are SNHLY and FYNNEI. Based on the CDR3 plus reference TRBV2 and TRBJ2-5, the full variable domain is EPEVTQTPSHQVTQMGQEVILRCVPISNHLYFYWYRQILGQKVEFLVSFYNNEISEKSEIFDDQFSVERPDGSNFTLKIRSTKLEDSAMYFCASSDRLAGVGETQYFGPGTRLLVL.

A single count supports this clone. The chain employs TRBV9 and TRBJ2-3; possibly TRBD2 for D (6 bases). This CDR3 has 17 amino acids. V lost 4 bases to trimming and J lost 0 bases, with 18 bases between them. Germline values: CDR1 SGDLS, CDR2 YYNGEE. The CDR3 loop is CASSPGMRDSSTDTQYF. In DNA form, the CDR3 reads TGTGCCAGCAGCCCCGGAATGCGGGACTCTAGCACAGATACGCAGTATTTT.

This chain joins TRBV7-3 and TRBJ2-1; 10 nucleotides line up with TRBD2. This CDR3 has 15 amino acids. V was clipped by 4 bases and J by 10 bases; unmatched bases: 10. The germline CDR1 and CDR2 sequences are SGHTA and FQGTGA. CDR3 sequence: CASSSAGLAGDEQFF. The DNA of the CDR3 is TGTGCCAGCAGCTCGGCGGGGCTAGCGGGAGACGAGCAGTTCTTC. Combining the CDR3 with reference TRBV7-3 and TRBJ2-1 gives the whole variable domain GAGVSQTPSNKVTEKGKYVELRCDPISGHTALYWYRQSLGQGPEFLIYFQGTGAADDSGLPNDRFFAVRPEGSVSTLKIQRTERGDSAVYLCASSSAGLAGDEQFFGPGTRLTVL.

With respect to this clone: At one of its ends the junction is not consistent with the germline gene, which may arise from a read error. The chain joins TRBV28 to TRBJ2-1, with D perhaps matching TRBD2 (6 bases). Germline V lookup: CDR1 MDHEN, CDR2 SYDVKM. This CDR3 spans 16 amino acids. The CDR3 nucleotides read TGTGCCAGCAGGGGATTCGGGGGAAGCTCCTACAATGAGCTGTTCTTC. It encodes CASRGFGGSSYNELFF.

This chain's CDR3 is CATTPWQPPTGELFF. In nucleotides, the CDR3 is TGTGCCACCACCCCCTGGCAGCCGCCGACCGGGGAGCTGTTTTTT. The V gene is TRBV11-2, the J gene TRBJ2-2; D not resolved. Germline CDR1 and CDR2: SGHAT and FQNNGV. This CDR3 region has 15 residues. V lost 10 bases and J lost 5, with 20 bases in between.

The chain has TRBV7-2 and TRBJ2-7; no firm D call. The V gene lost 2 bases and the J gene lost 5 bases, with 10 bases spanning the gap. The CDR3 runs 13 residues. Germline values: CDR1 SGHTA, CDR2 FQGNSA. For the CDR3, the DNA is TGTGCCAGCAGCTTAACACTCTTGAACGAGCAGTACTTC. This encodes CASSLTLLNEQYF.

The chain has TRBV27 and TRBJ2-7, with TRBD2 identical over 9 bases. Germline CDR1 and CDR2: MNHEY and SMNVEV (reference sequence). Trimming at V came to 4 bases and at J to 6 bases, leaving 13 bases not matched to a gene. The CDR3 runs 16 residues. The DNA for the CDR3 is TGTGCCAGCAGTTCCCCCCAGGGTAGCGGGAGATTCGAGCAGTACTTC. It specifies CASSSPQGSGRFEQYF.

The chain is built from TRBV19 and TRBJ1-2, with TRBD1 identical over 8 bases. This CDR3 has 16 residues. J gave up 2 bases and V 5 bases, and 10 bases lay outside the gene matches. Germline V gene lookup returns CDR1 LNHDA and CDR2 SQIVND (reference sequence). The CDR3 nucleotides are TGTGCCAGTAGTGGAAAGGACAGGGCGTGGAACTATGGCTACACCTTC. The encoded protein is CASSGKDRAWNYGYTF.

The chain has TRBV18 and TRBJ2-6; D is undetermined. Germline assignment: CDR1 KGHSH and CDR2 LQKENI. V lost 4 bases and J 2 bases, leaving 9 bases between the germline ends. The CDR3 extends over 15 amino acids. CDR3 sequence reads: CASSRGYTGANVLTF. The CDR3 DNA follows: TGTGCCAGCTCACGTGGGTACACTGGGGCCAACGTCCTGACTTTC.

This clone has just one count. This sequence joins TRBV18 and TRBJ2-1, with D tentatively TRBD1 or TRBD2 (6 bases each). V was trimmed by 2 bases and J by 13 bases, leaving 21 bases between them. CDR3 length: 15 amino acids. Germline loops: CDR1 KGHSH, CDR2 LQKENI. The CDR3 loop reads CASSPSTGTDLGQFF. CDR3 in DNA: TGTGCCAGCTCACCATCTACAGGGACTGACCTGGGTCAGTTCTTC.

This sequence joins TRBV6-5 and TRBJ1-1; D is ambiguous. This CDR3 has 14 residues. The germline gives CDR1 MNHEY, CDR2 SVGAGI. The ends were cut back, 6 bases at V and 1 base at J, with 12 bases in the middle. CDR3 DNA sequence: TGTGCCAGCAGCCCACGACATGGGAACACTGAAGCTTTCTTT. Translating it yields CASSPRHGNTEAFF.